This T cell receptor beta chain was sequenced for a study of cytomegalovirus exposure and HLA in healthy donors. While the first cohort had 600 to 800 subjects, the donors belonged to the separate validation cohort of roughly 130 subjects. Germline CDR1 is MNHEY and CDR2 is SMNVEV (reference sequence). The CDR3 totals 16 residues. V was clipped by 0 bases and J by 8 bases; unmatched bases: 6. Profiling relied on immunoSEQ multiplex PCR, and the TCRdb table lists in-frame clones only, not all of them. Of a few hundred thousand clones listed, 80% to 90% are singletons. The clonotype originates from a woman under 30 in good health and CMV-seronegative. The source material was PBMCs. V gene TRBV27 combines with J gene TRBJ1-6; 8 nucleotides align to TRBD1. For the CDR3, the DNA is TGTGCCAGCAGTTTATCTTTCAGGGACAGGTATTCACCCCTCCACTTT. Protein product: CASSLSFRDRYSPLHF.